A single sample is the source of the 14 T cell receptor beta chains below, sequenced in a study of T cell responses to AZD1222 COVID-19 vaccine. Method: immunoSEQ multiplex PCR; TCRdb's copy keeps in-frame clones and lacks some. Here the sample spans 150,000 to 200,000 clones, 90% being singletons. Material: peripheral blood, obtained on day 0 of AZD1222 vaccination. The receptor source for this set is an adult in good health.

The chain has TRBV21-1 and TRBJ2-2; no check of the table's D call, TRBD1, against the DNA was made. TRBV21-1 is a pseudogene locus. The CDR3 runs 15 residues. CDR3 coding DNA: TGTGCCAGCAGCCGACAGGGGGCGCGCACCGGGGAGCTGTTTTTT. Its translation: CASSRQGARTGELFF.

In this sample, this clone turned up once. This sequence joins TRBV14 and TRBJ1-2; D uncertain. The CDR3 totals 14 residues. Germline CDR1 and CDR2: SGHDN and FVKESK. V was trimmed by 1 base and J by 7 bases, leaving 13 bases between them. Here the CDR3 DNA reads TGTGCCAGCAGCCAAGTGGGCGGGTACGGTGGCTACACCTTC. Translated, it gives CASSQVGGYGGYTF.

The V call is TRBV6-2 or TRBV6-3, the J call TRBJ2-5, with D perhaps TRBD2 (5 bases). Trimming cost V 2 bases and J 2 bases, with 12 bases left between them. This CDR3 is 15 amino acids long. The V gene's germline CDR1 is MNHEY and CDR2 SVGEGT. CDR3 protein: CASSYHRLTQETQYF. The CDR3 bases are TGTGCCAGCAGTTACCATCGACTAACGCAAGAGACCCAGTACTTC.

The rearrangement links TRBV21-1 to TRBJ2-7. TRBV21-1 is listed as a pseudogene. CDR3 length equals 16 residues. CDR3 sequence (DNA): TGTGCCAGCAGCAAGCCCCCCGGGGGCCACTCCTACGAGCAGTACTTC. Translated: CASSKPPGGHSYEQYF.

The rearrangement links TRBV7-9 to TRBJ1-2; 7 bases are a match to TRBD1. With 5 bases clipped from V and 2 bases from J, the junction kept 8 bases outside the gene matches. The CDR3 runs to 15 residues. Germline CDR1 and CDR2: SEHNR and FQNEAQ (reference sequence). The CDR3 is CASSPQGESNYGYTF. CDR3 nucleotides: TGTGCCAGCAGCCCGCAGGGGGAGTCGAACTATGGCTACACCTTC.

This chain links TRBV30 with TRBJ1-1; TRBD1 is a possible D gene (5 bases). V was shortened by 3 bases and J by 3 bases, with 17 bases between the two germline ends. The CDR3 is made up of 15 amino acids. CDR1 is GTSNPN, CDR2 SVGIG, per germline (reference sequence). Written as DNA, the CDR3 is TGTGCCTGGAGGGGGGGATTGGGGAGGCACACTGAAGCTTTCTTT. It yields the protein CAWRGGLGRHTEAFF.

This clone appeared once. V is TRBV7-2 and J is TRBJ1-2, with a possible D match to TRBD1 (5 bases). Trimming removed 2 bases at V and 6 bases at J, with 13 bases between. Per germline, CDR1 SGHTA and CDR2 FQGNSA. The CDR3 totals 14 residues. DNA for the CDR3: TGTGCCAGCAGCTTACAGGGTATATTCAATGGCTACACCTTC. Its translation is CASSLQGIFNGYTF.

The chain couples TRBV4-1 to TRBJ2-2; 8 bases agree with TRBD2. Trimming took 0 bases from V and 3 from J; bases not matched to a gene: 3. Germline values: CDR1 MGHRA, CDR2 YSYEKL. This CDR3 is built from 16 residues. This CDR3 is CASSQDGGGYTGELFF. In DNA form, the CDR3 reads TGCGCCAGCAGCCAAGACGGCGGGGGGTACACCGGGGAGCTGTTTTTT.

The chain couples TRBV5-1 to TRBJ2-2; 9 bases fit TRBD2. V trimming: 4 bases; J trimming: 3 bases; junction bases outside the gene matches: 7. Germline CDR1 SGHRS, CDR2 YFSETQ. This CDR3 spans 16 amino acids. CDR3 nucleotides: TGCGCCAGCAGCGGATTCAGCGGGGGGTACACCGGGGAGCTGTTTTTT. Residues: CASSGFSGGYTGELFF.

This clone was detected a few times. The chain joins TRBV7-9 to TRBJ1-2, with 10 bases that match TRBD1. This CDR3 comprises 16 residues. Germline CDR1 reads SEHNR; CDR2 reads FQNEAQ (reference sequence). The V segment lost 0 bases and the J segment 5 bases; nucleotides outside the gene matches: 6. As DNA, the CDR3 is TGTGCCAGCAGCTTAGCCCTGACAGGGGGCGAGTATGGCTACACCTTC. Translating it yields CASSLALTGGEYGYTF. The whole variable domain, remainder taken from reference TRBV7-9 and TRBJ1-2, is DTGVSQNPRHKITKRGQNVTFRCDPISEHNRLYWYRQTLGQGPEFLTYFQNEAQLEKSRLLSDRFSAERPKGSFSTLEIQRTEQGDSAMYLCASSLALTGGEYGYTFGSGTRLTVV.

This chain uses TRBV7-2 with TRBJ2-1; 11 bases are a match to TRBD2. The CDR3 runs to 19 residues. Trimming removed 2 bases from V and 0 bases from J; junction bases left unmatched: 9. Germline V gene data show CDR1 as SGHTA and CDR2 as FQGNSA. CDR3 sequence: CASSLWASGGRSSYNEQFF. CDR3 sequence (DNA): TGTGCCAGCAGCTTATGGGCTAGCGGGGGGCGGAGCTCCTACAATGAGCAGTTCTTC.

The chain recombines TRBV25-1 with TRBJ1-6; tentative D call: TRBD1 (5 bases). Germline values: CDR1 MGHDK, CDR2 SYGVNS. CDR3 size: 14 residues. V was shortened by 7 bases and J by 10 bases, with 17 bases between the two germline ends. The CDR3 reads CASMGSGSRSPLHF. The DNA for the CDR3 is TGTGCCAGCATGGGTTCAGGGAGCAGGTCACCCCTCCACTTT.

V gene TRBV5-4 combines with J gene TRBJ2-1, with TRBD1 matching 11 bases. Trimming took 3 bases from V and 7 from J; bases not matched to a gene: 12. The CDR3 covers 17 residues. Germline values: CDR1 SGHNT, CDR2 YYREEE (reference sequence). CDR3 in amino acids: CASSSGAGTGGRNEQFF. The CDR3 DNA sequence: TGTGCCAGCAGCTCAGGGGCCGGGACAGGGGGGAGGAATGAGCAGTTCTTC.

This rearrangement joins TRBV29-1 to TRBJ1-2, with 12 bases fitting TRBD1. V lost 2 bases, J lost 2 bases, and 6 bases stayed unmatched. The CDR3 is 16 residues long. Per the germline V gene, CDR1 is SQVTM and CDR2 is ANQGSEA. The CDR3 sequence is CSVELRDRGRNYGYTF. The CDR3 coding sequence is TGCAGCGTTGAACTGCGGGACAGGGGGCGAAACTATGGCTACACCTTC.